This T cell receptor (beta chain) was captured in a study of monozygotic twins with cystic fibrosis. Germline CDR1 LNHDA, CDR2 SQIVND (reference sequence). There are 12 residues in the CDR3. Trimming cost V 8 bases and J 3 bases, with 10 bases left between them. Measured with immunoSEQ multiplex PCR; TCRdb has only the in-frame clones, and not every one. Here the sample spans approximately 11,000 clones, roughly 96% being singletons. The gene calls are TRBV19 and TRBJ1-2; D ambiguous. This sequence originates from a boy between 10 and 17 years old with cystic fibrosis. Sequencing was carried out using blood. The CDR3 DNA is TGTGCCAGTGGACCGCACGACTATGGCTACACCTTC. This codes for CASGPHDYGYTF. The full variable domain, rest sourced from reference TRBV19 and TRBJ1-2, is DGGITQSPKYLFRKEGQNVTLSCEQNLNHDAMYWYRQDPGQGLRLIYYSQIVNDFQKGDIAEGYSVSREKKESFPLTVTSAQKNPTAFYLCASGPHDYGYTFGSGTRLTVV.